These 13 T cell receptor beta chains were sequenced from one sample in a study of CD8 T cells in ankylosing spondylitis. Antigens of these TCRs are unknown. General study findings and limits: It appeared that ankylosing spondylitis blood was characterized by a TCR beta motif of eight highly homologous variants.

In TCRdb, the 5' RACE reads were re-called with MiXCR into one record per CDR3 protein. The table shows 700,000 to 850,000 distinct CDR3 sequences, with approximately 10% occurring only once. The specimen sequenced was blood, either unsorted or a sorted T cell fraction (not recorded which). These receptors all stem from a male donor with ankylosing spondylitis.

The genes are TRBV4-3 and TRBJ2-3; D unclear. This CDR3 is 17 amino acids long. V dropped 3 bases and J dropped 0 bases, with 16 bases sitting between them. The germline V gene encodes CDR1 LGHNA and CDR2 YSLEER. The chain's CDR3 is CASSQLGGDVSTDTQYF. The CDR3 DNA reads TGCGCCAGCAGCCAGCTCGGCGGTGACGTTAGCACAGATACGCAGTATTTT.

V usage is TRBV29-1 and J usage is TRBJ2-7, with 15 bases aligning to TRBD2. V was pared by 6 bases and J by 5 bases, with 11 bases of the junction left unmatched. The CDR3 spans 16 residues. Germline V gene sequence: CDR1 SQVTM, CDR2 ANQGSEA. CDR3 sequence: CSVGNPGLAGGNEQYF. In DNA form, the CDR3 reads TGCAGCGTGGGGAACCCCGGACTAGCGGGAGGGAACGAGCAGTACTTC.

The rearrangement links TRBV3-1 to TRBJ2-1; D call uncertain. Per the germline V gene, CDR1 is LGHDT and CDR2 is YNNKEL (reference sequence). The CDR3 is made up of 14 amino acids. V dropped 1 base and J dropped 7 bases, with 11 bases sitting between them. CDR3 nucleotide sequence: TGTGCCAGCAGCCAAGGCGTTAGGAGTAATGAGCAGTTCTTC. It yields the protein CASSQGVRSNEQFF.

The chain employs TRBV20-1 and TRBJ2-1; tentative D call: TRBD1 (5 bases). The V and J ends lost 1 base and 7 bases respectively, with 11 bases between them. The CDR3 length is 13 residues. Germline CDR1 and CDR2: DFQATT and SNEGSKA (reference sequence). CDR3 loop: CSARGGAENEQFF. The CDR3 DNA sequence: TGCAGTGCTAGAGGGGGCGCGGAAAATGAGCAGTTCTTC.

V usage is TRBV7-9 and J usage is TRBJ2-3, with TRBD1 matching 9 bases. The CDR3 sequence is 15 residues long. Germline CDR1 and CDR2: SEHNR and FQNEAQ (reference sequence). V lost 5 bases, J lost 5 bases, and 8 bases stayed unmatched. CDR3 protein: CASSLGQGRGDTQYF. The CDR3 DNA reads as TGTGCCAGCAGCCTCGGACAGGGGAGGGGAGATACGCAGTATTTT.

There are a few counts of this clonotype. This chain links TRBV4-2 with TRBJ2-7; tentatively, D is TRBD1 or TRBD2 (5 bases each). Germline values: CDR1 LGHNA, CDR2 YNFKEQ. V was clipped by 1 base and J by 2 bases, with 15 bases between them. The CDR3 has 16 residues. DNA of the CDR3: TGTGCCAGCAGCCAAGGCCCCGGGACGGCCCCCTACGAGCAGTACTTC. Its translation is CASSQGPGTAPYEQYF.

Here the CDR3 reads CAASREDLQFF. The CDR3 nucleotides are TGTGCCGCTTCCAGGGAGGACCTGCAGTTCTTC. The genes are TRBV6-1 and TRBJ2-1; TRBD2 is a possible D gene (6 bases). The CDR3 is made up of 11 amino acids. Trimming took 11 bases from V and 12 from J, leaving 17 bases between them. CDR1 MNHNS and CDR2 SASEGT come from the germline V gene.

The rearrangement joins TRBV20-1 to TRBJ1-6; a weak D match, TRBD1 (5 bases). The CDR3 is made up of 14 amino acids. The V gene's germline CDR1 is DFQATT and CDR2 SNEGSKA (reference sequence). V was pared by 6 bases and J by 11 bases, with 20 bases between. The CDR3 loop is CSAGRAIDAPPLHF. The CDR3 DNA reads TGCAGTGCCGGCAGGGCAATTGACGCGCCACCCCTCCACTTT.

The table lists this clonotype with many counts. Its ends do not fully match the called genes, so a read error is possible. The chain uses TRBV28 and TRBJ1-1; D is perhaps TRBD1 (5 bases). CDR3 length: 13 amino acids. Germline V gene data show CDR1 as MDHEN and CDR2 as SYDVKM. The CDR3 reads CASSLWEGTEAFF. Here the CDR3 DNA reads TGTGCCAGCAGCTTATGGGAGGGGACTGAAGCTTTCTTT.

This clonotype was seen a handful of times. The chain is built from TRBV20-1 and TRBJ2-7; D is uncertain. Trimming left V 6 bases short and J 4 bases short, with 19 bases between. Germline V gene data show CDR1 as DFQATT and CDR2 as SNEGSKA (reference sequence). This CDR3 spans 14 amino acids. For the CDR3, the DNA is TGCAGTGCCCCCCCGGGCTACTATTTATACGAGCAGTACTTC. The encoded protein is CSAPPGYYLYEQYF.

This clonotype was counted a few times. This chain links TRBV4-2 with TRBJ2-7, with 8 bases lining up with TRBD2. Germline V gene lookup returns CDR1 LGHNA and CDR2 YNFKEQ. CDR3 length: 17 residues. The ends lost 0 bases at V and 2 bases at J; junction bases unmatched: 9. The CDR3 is CASSQEWEKRGTYEQYF. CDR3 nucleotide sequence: TGTGCCAGCAGCCAAGAATGGGAGAAGCGGGGGACCTACGAGCAGTACTTC.

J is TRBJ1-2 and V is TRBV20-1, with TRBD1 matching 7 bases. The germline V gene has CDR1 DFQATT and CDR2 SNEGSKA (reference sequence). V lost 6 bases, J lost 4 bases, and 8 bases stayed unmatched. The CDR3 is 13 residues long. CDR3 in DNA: TGCAGTGCAGCCGCGGGACAGAGCTATGGCTACACCTTC. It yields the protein CSAAAGQSYGYTF.

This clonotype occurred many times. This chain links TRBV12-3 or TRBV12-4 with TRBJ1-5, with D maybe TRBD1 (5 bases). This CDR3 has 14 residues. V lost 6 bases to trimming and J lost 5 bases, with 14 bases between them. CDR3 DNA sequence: TGTGCCAGCAGCCTGGGACCTTCCTATCAGCCCCAGCATTTT. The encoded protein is CASSLGPSYQPQHF.